These 27 T cell receptor beta chains were sequenced from one sample in a study of T cells in Graves' hyperthyroidism and ophthalmopathy. RNA transcripts yielded amplified TCR beta CDR3 regions. With the HTBI primer set, the TCR CDR3 went through a first round of RT-PCR. TCRdb re-analysed the multiplex PCR reads in MiXCR, keeping a single row per CDR3 protein. The profile shows a few hundred thousand distinct CDR3 sequences, 15% to 18% of them singletons. Sequencing was carried out using blood. The origin of the receptors is a woman under 40 with Graves' hyperthyroidism.

This clonotype was counted a few times. The chain links TRBV19 to TRBJ2-4, with 8 bases matching TRBD1. This CDR3 is built from 14 residues. V trimming: 3 bases; J trimming: 6 bases; junction bases outside the gene matches: 4. Germline V lookup: CDR1 LNHDA, CDR2 SQIVND (reference sequence). The CDR3 region is CASSIDRGPNIQYF. For the CDR3, the DNA is TGTGCCAGTAGTATTGACAGGGGACCAAACATTCAGTACTTC.

This chain uses TRBV7-2 with TRBJ2-2; 11 bases fit TRBD2. Losses at the gene ends were 0 bases for V and 6 bases for J; bases not matched to a gene: 6. From germline, CDR1 is SGHTA and CDR2 FQGNSA. CDR3 length equals 17 residues. The CDR3 coding sequence is TGTGCCAGCAGCTTAGCGGAACTAGCGGGAGTGGCCGGGGAGCTGTTTTTT. Residues: CASSLAELAGVAGELFF.

Many counts were recorded for this clonotype. The chain employs TRBV7-2 and TRBJ2-6, with TRBD2 matching 10 bases. Germline CDR1 and CDR2: SGHTA and FQGNSA. After removal of 7 bases from V and 0 bases from J, the junction contained 3 bases not matched to a gene. This CDR3 has 16 residues. The CDR3 DNA follows: TGTGCCAGCACCCTAGCGGGGGCCTCTGGGGCCAACGTCCTGACTTTC. It encodes CASTLAGASGANVLTF.

This clonotype has ten or more counts. The rearrangement joins TRBV7-6 to TRBJ2-7; 8 bases match TRBD1. This CDR3 is 13 amino acids long. The V gene end was trimmed by 5 bases and the J gene end by 3 bases; junction bases not matched to a gene: 3. Looked up from germline, CDR1 is SGHVS and CDR2 is FNYEAQ. This CDR3 reads CASSGQGIYEQYF. CDR3 coding DNA: TGTGCCAGCAGCGGACAGGGTATCTACGAGCAGTACTTC.

The table lists this clonotype with many counts. V is TRBV7-8 and J is TRBJ2-1; a possible D gene is TRBD1 (6 bases). In germline, CDR1 is SGHVS, CDR2 FQNEAQ. The V end was cut by 2 bases, the J end by 4 bases, with 12 bases between. This CDR3 spans 15 amino acids. The CDR3 region is CASSLQGQMYNEQFF. CDR3 sequence (DNA): TGTGCCAGCAGCTTACAAGGACAGATGTACAATGAGCAGTTCTTC.

This clonotype was recorded at least ten times. This sequence joins TRBV2 and TRBJ2-2; TRBD1 matches 7 bases. The CDR3 is 14 residues long. Per the germline V gene, CDR1 is SNHLY and CDR2 is FYNNEI. The junction had 9 bases not matched to a gene; V was cut back by 11 bases and J by 3 bases. CDR3 coding DNA: TGTGCCTCAACAGGACAGGTGTACACCGGGGAGCTGTTTTTT. It translates to CASTGQVYTGELFF.

This clonotype was detected many times. This chain uses TRBV11-2 with TRBJ2-2; 10 bases are shared with TRBD2. The trim removed 5 bases at V and 0 bases at J, leaving 18 bases unmatched. Germline V lookup: CDR1 SGHAT, CDR2 FQNNGV. This CDR3 comprises 21 residues. This CDR3 reads CASSPIRSKTGTSANTGELFF. For the CDR3, the DNA is TGTGCCAGCAGCCCAATAAGAAGCAAGACCGGGACTAGCGCGAACACCGGGGAGCTGTTTTTT.

This clonotype was counted ten times or more. The V gene is TRBV6-1, the J gene TRBJ1-5; D uncertain. The CDR3 spans 13 residues. The V and J ends lost 7 bases and 0 bases respectively, with 7 bases between them. Germline CDR1 MNHNS, CDR2 SASEGT. CDR3 sequence reads: CASTGNSNQPQHF. For the CDR3, the DNA is TGTGCCAGCACCGGGAATAGCAATCAGCCCCAGCATTTT.

This clonotype came up many times. The chain uses TRBV10-3 and TRBJ1-2; D is undetermined. Germline-derived CDR1 and CDR2 are ENHRY and SYGVKD. This CDR3 region has 15 residues. V lost 0 bases to trimming and J lost 8 bases, with 16 bases between them. The DNA of the CDR3 is TGTGCCATCAGTGAGTCGATAGGCAGGCTTATCGGCTACACCTTC. Encoded protein: CAISESIGRLIGYTF.

This clonotype was seen ten or more times. The V and J genes are TRBV7-9 and TRBJ2-1, with 9 bases that match TRBD1. CDR1 is SEHNR and CDR2 is FQNEAQ in the germline V gene (reference sequence). This CDR3 is built from 17 residues. V trimming: 4 bases; J trimming: 0 bases; junction bases outside the gene matches: 7. The CDR3 DNA follows: TGTGCCAGCAGCTCAGACAGGGGGTTTATCTCCTACAATGAGCAGTTCTTC. It is translated as CASSSDRGFISYNEQFF.

This clonotype was counted at least ten times. The J gene is TRBJ2-1, the V gene TRBV15; no definite D call. Germline CDR1 LNHNV, CDR2 YYDKDF (reference sequence). Trimming removed 1 base at V and 5 bases at J, with 3 bases between. The CDR3 is 12 residues long. The CDR3: CATSRAHNEQFF. The CDR3 nucleotides read TGTGCCACCAGCAGAGCCCACAATGAGCAGTTCTTC.

This clonotype occurred a few times. The chain combines TRBV10-2 with TRBJ2-2, with D possibly called TRBD1 or TRBD2 (7 bases each). The V end was cut by 8 bases, the J end by 4 bases, with 29 bases between. Germline CDR1 WSHSY, CDR2 SAAADI. This CDR3 has 19 residues. CDR3 loop: CASSEDLLRGGGLTGELFF. CDR3 nucleotides: TGCGCCAGCTCCGAAGACCTACTGCGGGGAGGGGGCCTCACCGGGGAGCTGTTTTTT.

This clonotype was observed at least ten times. The rearrangement joins TRBV13 to TRBJ2-1; no definite D call. Trimming left V 2 bases short and J 7 bases short, with 15 bases between. The CDR3 spans 15 residues. The germline V gene encodes CDR1 PRHDT and CDR2 FYEKMQ (reference sequence). The CDR3 region has the DNA TGTGCCAGCAGCTTATGGGCTATCGGAGCTAATGAGCAGTTCTTC. This encodes CASSLWAIGANEQFF.

This clonotype was counted at least ten times. V usage is TRBV10-3 and J usage is TRBJ1-1, with TRBD1 matching 7 bases. The CDR3 contains 15 residues. The V gene's germline CDR1 is ENHRY and CDR2 SYGVKD. V shed 0 bases and J 2 bases; nucleotides not matched to a gene: 3. This CDR3 is CAISESGTANTEAFF. CDR3 sequence (DNA): TGTGCCATCAGTGAGTCGGGGACAGCCAACACTGAAGCTTTCTTT.

This clonotype came up many times. The J gene is TRBJ1-1, the V gene TRBV24-1; D uncertain. Germline V CDR1 and CDR2: KGHDR, SFDVKD. V lost 0 bases and J lost 3, with 7 bases in between. This CDR3 contains 14 residues. The CDR3, as DNA: TGTGCCACCAGTGATTTGGGGCGGTACACTGAAGCTTTCTTT. It specifies CATSDLGRYTEAFF.

V is TRBV15 and J is TRBJ1-2; a possible D gene is TRBD1 (6 bases). V shed 3 bases and J shed 7 bases, with 9 bases lying between them. The CDR3 consists of 12 residues. Germline CDR1 is LNHNV and CDR2 is YYDKDF (reference sequence). The CDR3 spells CATSRDSSGYTF. CDR3 coding DNA: TGTGCCACCAGCAGGGACAGTTCTGGCTACACCTTC.

A word on this clonotype: A single base separates this from a much larger clone, so it may be a read error. This sequence joins TRBV11-2 and TRBJ2-7, with 9 nucleotides matching TRBD1. The CDR3 spans 16 residues. The germline V gene has CDR1 SGHAT and CDR2 FQNNGV. CDR3 nucleotides: TGTGCCAGCAGCTTAGGAGGGACAGGGCCCGCCTACGAGCGGTACTTC. Encoded protein: CASSLGGTGPAYERYF.

V usage is TRBV7-9 and J usage is TRBJ2-7; D uncertain. Trimming cost V 2 bases and J 5 bases, with 10 bases left between them. The CDR3 sequence is 13 residues long. Looked up from germline, CDR1 is SEHNR and CDR2 is FQNEAQ (reference sequence). Here the CDR3 reads CASSLWGADEQYF. CDR3 bases: TGTGCCAGCAGCTTATGGGGTGCCGACGAGCAGTACTTC.

In this sample, this clonotype turned up a few times. The V call is TRBV10-3, the J call TRBJ2-1; D is possibly TRBD1 or TRBD2 (5 bases each). With 10 bases removed from V and 0 bases from J, the gap between germline ends came to 10 bases. There are 13 residues in the CDR3. The germline V gene encodes CDR1 ENHRY and CDR2 SYGVKD. The CDR3 loop is CATQGPSYNEQFF. The CDR3 DNA reads as TGTGCCACTCAGGGACCCTCCTACAATGAGCAGTTCTTC.

The chain combines TRBV12-3 or TRBV12-4 with TRBJ1-4, with 7 nucleotides matching TRBD1. The CDR3 sequence is 15 residues long. Losses at the gene ends were 5 bases for V and 5 bases for J; bases not matched to a gene: 8. The CDR3, as DNA: TGTGCCAGCAGTACACCCGGGACAGTGAATGAAAAACTGTTTTTT. As protein: CASSTPGTVNEKLFF.

This clonotype was seen a few times. This sequence joins TRBV9 and TRBJ1-3, with no clear D. There are 16 residues in the CDR3. Trimming removed 0 bases at V and 1 base at J, with 11 bases between. Germline CDR1 SGDLS, CDR2 YYNGEE. In nucleotides, the CDR3 is TGTGCCAGCAGCGTAGGAAGGCACCAATCTGGAAACACCATATATTTT. Amino acids: CASSVGRHQSGNTIYF.

This sequence joins TRBV7-9 and TRBJ1-2; D is perhaps TRBD1 (5 bases). Trimming removed 10 bases at V and 1 base at J, with 10 bases between. The CDR3 sequence is 12 residues long. The germline CDR1 and CDR2 sequences are SEHNR and FQNEAQ (reference sequence). The CDR3 here is CATEGSNYGYTF. CDR3 in DNA: TGTGCCACCGAGGGGAGTAACTATGGCTACACCTTC. The full variable domain, in which reference TRBV7-9 and TRBJ1-2 provide the parts outside the CDR3, is DTGVSQNPRHKITKRGQNVTFRCDPISEHNRLYWYRQTLGQGPEFLTYFQNEAQLEKSRLLSDRFSAERPKGSFSTLEIQRTEQGDSAMYLCATEGSNYGYTFGSGTRLTVV.

Many counts were recorded for this clonotype. The rearrangement joins TRBV30 to TRBJ2-1; D ambiguous. Germline CDR1 and CDR2: GTSNPN and SVGIG (reference sequence). Trimming shortened V by 5 bases and J by 0 bases, and 5 bases separated the two germline ends. The CDR3 is made up of 12 amino acids. The CDR3 protein is CAWVSSYNEQFF. CDR3 nucleotide sequence: TGTGCCTGGGTAAGCTCCTACAATGAGCAGTTCTTC. The full variable domain, with the rest looked up from reference TRBV30 and TRBJ2-1, is SQTIHQWPATLVQPVGSPLSLECTVEGTSNPNLYWYRQAAGRGLQLLFYSVGIGQISSEVPQNLSASRPQDRQFILSSKKLLLSDSGFYLCAWVSSYNEQFFGPGTRLTVL.

This clonotype has only a few counts. V is TRBV5-1 and J is TRBJ2-7; D is perhaps TRBD1 (5 bases). Trimming left V 2 bases short and J 2 bases short, with 11 bases between. The CDR3 totals 14 residues. Germline values: CDR1 SGHRS, CDR2 YFSETQ. CDR3 in amino acids: CASSFTNRPYEQYF. The CDR3, as DNA: TGCGCCAGCAGCTTTACCAACAGGCCCTACGAGCAGTACTTC.

This chain links TRBV5-1 with TRBJ1-1; D remains ambiguous. Germline V gene data show CDR1 as SGHRS and CDR2 as YFSETQ. Trimming took 0 bases from V and 3 from J, leaving 9 bases between them. The CDR3 spans 14 residues. CDR3 sequence: CASSLGGLDTEAFF. The CDR3 DNA follows: TGCGCCAGCAGCTTGGGAGGGTTGGACACTGAAGCTTTCTTT.

This clonotype was detected many times. The chain links TRBV20-1 to TRBJ2-3; 7 bases line up with TRBD2. There are 18 residues in the CDR3. In germline, CDR1 is DFQATT, CDR2 SNEGSKA (reference sequence). The ends lost 2 bases at V and 3 bases at J; junction bases unmatched: 17. The CDR3 region has the DNA TGCAGTGCTAGATTCCCCGTCGGGACTAAAATGGGAACAGATACGCAGTATTTT. This gives the protein CSARFPVGTKMGTDTQYF.

J is TRBJ2-3 and V is TRBV3-1; 11 bases line up with TRBD2. This CDR3 has 17 residues. The trim removed 4 bases at V and 2 bases at J, leaving 8 bases unmatched. Germline lookup yields CDR1 LGHDT and CDR2 YNNKEL (reference sequence). The DNA for the CDR3 is TGTGCCAGCAGCCCCCGGGGACTAGCGGCGTACACAGATACGCAGTATTTT. This translates into CASSPRGLAAYTDTQYF.